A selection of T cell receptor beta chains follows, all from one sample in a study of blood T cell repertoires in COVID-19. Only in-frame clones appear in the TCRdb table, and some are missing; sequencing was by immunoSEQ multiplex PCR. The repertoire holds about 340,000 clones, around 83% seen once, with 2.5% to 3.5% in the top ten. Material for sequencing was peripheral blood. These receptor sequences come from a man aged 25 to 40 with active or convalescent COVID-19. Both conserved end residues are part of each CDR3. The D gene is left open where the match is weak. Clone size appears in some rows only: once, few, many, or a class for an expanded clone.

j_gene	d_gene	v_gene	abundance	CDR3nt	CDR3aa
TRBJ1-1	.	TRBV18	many	TGTGCCAGCTCACCACCGACGACTGGAAGGACTGAAGCTTTCTTT	CASSPPTTGRTEAFF
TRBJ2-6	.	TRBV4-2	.	TGTGCCAGCAGCCAAGTTCCCGGCACAGAAACCTCTGGGGCCAACGTCCTGACTTTC	CASSQVPGTETSGANVLTF
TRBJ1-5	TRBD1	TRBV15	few	TGTGCCACCAGCAGAGCGCCGGGACAGGGATTGTTTCAGCCCCAGCATTTT	CATSRAPGQGLFQPQHF
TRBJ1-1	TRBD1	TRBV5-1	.	TGCGCCAGCGGAGGGACAGTTAACACTGAAGCTTTCTTT	CASGGTVNTEAFF
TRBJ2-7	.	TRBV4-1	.	TGCGCCAGCAGCCAAGATCTCGGAGGCGAGCAGTACTTC	CASSQDLGGEQYF
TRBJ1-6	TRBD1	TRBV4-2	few	TGTGCCAGCAGCCTTCCCCTCCTGGACAGGGGGGATAATTCACCCCTCCACTTT	CASSLPLLDRGDNSPLHF
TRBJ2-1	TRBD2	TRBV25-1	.	TGTGCCAGCAGTGACAGACTAGCTGGCCACAATGAGCAGTTCTTC	CASSDRLAGHNEQFF
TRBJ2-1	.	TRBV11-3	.	TGTGCCAGCAGCAGACTAGGTAGACAAGGTGAGCAGTTCTTC	CASSRLGRQGEQFF
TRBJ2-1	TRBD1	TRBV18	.	TGTGCCAGCTCTCTGACAGGGACGGGAATAGGAGACAATGAGCAGTTCTTC	CASSLTGTGIGDNEQFF
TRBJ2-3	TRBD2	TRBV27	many	TGTGCCAGCAGCTGGGGGACTAGCGGGGGGTATATAGATACGCAGTATTTT	CASSWGTSGGYIDTQYF
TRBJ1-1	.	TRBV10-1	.	TGCGCCACCCGGGACAAAATGAACACTGAAGCTTTCTTT	CATRDKMNTEAFF
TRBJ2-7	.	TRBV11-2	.	TGTGCCAGCAGCTTAGATATACTCGGACGCGGGGACTTC	CASSLDILGRGDF
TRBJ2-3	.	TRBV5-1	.	TGCGCCAGCAGGCTTTCCGCCACCTACAGCACAGATACGCAGTATTTT	CASRLSATYSTDTQYF
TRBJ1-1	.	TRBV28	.	TGTGCCAGCAGTTTATACAGGAGCACTGAAGCTTTCTTT	CASSLYRSTEAFF
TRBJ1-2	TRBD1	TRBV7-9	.	TGTGCCAGCAGCTTGGGGGGACAGATCTATGGCTACACCTTC	CASSLGGQIYGYTF
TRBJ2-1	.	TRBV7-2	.	TGTGCCAGCAGTACAGAGGGGGGGCCCCTCTACAATGAGCAGTTCTTC	CASSTEGGPLYNEQFF
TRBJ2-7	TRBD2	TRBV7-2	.	TGTGCCAGCAGCCCGGGACTAGCGGGGAGCTACGAGCAGTACTTC	CASSPGLAGSYEQYF
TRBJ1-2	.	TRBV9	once	TGTGCCAGCAGCTCCCGGAGTCTCGACGGCTACACCTTC	CASSSRSLDGYTF
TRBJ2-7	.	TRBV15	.	TGTGCCACCAGCGCCCCTACTCAAAGCTACGAGCAGTACTTC	CATSAPTQSYEQYF
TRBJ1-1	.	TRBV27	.	TGTGCCAGCAGTTTATCTAGAGCGGGCACTGAAGCTTTCTTT	CASSLSRAGTEAFF
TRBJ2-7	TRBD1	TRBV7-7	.	TGTGCCAGCAGCTCCGGGACAGGGGGCGAGCAGTACTTC	CASSSGTGGEQYF
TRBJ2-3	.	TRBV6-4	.	TGTGCCAGCAGTGAGTCTTCGGTGGATACGCAGTATTTT	CASSESSVDTQYF
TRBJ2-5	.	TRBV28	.	TGTGCCACAAAGGACGGGAGCTCGGTGTTCGGGACCCAGTACTTC	CATKDGSSVFGTQYF
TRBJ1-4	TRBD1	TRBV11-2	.	TGTGCCAGCAGCTTAGAGACAGGGAATAGTACTAATGAAAAACTGTTTTTT	CASSLETGNSTNEKLFF
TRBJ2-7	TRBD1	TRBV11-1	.	TGTGCCAGCCAGCGAGGGACAGGGAGCTACGAGCAGTACTTC	CASQRGTGSYEQYF
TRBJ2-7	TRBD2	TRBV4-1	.	TGCGCCAGCAGCCAGGTGACTAGCGCGGCCGGCGAGCAGTACTTC	CASSQVTSAAGEQYF
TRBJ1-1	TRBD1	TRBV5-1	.	TGCGCCAGCAGGGATACGGGACAGGTTAACACTGAAGCTTTCTTT	CASRDTGQVNTEAFF
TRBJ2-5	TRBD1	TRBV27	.	TGTGCCACGGGGGGGGACAGGGGTTCAGAGACCCAGTACTTC	CATGGDRGSETQYF
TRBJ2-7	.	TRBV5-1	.	TGCGCCAGCAGCTGGGGGGGCCCCGGGAGCTCCTACGAGCAGTACTTC	CASSWGGPGSSYEQYF
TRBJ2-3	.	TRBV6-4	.	TGTGCCAGCCGGGTCACAGATACGCAGTATTTT	CASRVTDTQYF
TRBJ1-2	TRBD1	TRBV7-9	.	TGTGCCAGCAGCCACGGGACAGGGGATAACTATGGCTACACCTTC	CASSHGTGDNYGYTF
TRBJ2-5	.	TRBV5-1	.	TGCGCCAGCAGCCCCCTCCCCGAAGAGACCCAGTACTTC	CASSPLPEETQYF
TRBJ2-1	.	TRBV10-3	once	TGTGCTCACGAGGTGGATGAGCAGTTCTTC	CAHEVDEQFF
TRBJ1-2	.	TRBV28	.	TGTGCCAGCAGTTTGGAAGGGGCGCGAGGCTACACCTTC	CASSLEGARGYTF
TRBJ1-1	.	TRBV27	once	TGTGCCAGCAGATTCACAGGGAACACTGAAGCTTTCTTT	CASRFTGNTEAFF